The clone carrying this T cell receptor (beta chain) was seen a few times. The source of the sample is a study of patients and donors after allogeneic stem cell transplantation. Trimming stripped 2 bases from V and 8 bases from J, with 18 bases between. The CDR3 has 16 amino acids. Germline V lookup: CDR1 MNHEY, CDR2 SVGAGI. TCRdb reprocessed the RT-PCR reads with MiXCR, giving one entry per CDR3 protein. The sample lists almost 90,000 distinct CDR3 sequences; around 5% were seen once. The genes are TRBV6-5 and TRBJ1-4, with D uncertain. This TCR came from a human donor who was either an allogeneic HSCT recipient or a stem cell or donor lymphocyte infusion donor (not recorded which). It is not recorded whose cells these are; they may come from a transplant donor. Sequencing used blood, either unsorted or a sorted T cell fraction (not recorded which). In nucleotides, the CDR3 is TGTGCCAGCAGTTACCGCCTGGTGGAGGGTCCCGAAAAACTGTTTTTT. Translated, it gives CASSYRLVEGPEKLFF.